Below, 20 T cell receptor beta chains from the same sample are listed, as sequenced in a study of shared clonotypes between healthy human individuals. Data came from immunoSEQ multiplex PCR; TCRdb stores just in-frame clones and leaves some out. The sample records 1,100,000 or so clones, around 82% being singletons. Sequenced: memory CD4+ T cells from PBMCs. The subset denotes: CD45RA-negative fraction. Every receptor here comes from a man between 18 and 35 years old in good health. Some clones in this sample may be carry-over from other donors' samples.

The rearrangement links TRBV5-8 to TRBJ2-4, with 10 bases aligning to TRBD1. Germline V gene lookup returns CDR1 SGHTS and CDR2 YDEGEE. This CDR3 contains 14 residues. Trimming at V came to 4 bases and at J to 6 bases, leaving 4 bases not matched to a gene. CDR3 DNA sequence: TGTGCCAGCAGCAACCGGGACAGGGGAAACATTCAGTACTTC. Amino acid sequence: CASSNRDRGNIQYF.

The genes are TRBV2 and TRBJ2-2; TRBD2 might be the D (5 bases). Germline CDR1 is SNHLY and CDR2 is FYNNEI. The CDR3 loop spans 15 amino acids. The V gene lost 4 bases and the J gene lost 5 bases, with 14 bases spanning the gap. For the CDR3, the DNA is TGTGCCAGCAGTGCTAACTCACCGGGGACCGGGGAGCTGTTTTTT. Encoded protein: CASSANSPGTGELFF.

The CDR3 nucleotides read TGTGCCAGCAGCCGACGGACTAGCGGACACTACGAGCAGTACTTC. Translating it yields CASSRRTSGHYEQYF. V usage is TRBV4-2 and J usage is TRBJ2-7, with 10 bases fitting TRBD2. Germline loops: CDR1 LGHNA, CDR2 YNFKEQ. This CDR3 is 15 amino acids long. J lost 3 bases, V lost 4 bases, and 6 bases had no gene match.

This clone was recorded only once. This sequence may be a read error, since a much larger clone differs from it by one base. Different DNA sequences within this sample yield the same CDR3. The chain combines TRBV6-5 with TRBJ2-5, with unresolved D. The V gene's germline CDR1 is MNHEY and CDR2 SVGAGI. V lost 6 bases to trimming and J lost 5 bases, with 7 bases between them. The CDR3 consists of 11 residues. The CDR3 region is CASSLGETQYF. The CDR3 DNA is TGTGCCAGCAGCCTGGGGGAGACCCAGTACTTC.

The chain couples TRBV5-1 to TRBJ1-5; D is ambiguous. The V gene's germline CDR1 is SGHRS and CDR2 YFSETQ. Between the trimmed V and J ends, which lost 4 bases and 6 bases, there was a span of 11 bases. The length of the CDR3 is 13 residues. The CDR3 DNA sequence: TGCGCCAGCAGCCCCGCGCCAGGTCAGCCCCAGCATTTT. This gives the protein CASSPAPGQPQHF.

V and J are TRBV4-1 and TRBJ2-3, with 8 bases aligning to TRBD1. The trim removed 1 base at V and 5 bases at J, leaving 14 bases unmatched. The CDR3 is made up of 18 amino acids. Germline values: CDR1 MGHRA, CDR2 YSYEKL. CDR3 coding DNA: TGCGCCAGCAGCCAAGTTCAGGGGGCAAGCGACCAAAGAGATACGCAGTATTTT. Translation: CASSQVQGASDQRDTQYF.

The chain carries TRBV7-6 and TRBJ2-5; D is undetermined. Trimming cost V 2 bases and J 4 bases, with 14 bases left between them. The CDR3 sequence is 15 residues long. Germline lookup yields CDR1 SGHVS and CDR2 FNYEAQ. CDR3: CASSLSGTVGETQYF. CDR3 bases: TGTGCCAGCAGCTTATCGGGTACAGTGGGAGAGACCCAGTACTTC.

J is TRBJ1-5 and V is TRBV18; 12 positions agree with TRBD1. Germline CDR1 reads KGHSH; CDR2 reads LQKENI. J was trimmed by 0 bases and V by 3 bases; bases with no gene match: 9. The CDR3 consists of 19 residues. Here the CDR3 DNA reads TGTGCCAGCTCACCGACTCCCGGGACAGGGGGCAATAGCAATCAGCCCCAGCATTTT. It translates to CASSPTPGTGGNSNQPQHF.

The rearrangement joins TRBV6-1 to TRBJ1-2; possible D gene TRBD1, 6 bases. Per germline, CDR1 MNHNS and CDR2 SASEGT. Trimming left V 6 bases short and J 8 bases short, with 19 bases between. This CDR3 is built from 14 residues. The CDR3 here is CASSPPGGAEGYTF. The DNA for the CDR3 is TGTGCCAGCAGCCCCCCGGGGGGCGCGGAAGGCTACACCTTC.

The chain recombines TRBV6-4 with TRBJ2-1, with D uncertain. Germline V gene sequence: CDR1 MRHNA, CDR2 SNTAGT. This CDR3 has 16 residues. V was pared by 2 bases and J by 10 bases, with 21 bases between. For the CDR3, the DNA is TGTGCCAGCAGTGACGTAGGTGGTAGACAACGTTTAGAGCAGTTCTTC. This sequence encodes CASSDVGGRQRLEQFF.

The chain carries TRBV29-1 and TRBJ2-4, with D possibly TRBD1 on 6 matching bases. The CDR3 has 13 amino acids. Germline CDR1 reads SQVTM; CDR2 reads ANQGSEA. The ends were cut back, 4 bases at V and 5 bases at J, with 12 bases in the middle. CDR3 protein: CSVVDRSQNIQYF. The DNA of the CDR3 is TGCAGCGTTGTTGACAGGAGTCAAAACATTCAGTACTTC.

The chain links TRBV4-1 to TRBJ2-7; D gene unclear. Germline CDR1 reads MGHRA; CDR2 reads YSYEKL. V lost 4 bases and J lost 2, with 9 bases in between. This CDR3 is built from 13 residues. The CDR3 loop reads CASSLQITYEQYF. The CDR3 DNA reads as TGCGCCAGCAGCCTGCAAATCACCTACGAGCAGTACTTC.

This clone came up many times. This rearrangement joins TRBV9 to TRBJ1-1; a possible D gene is TRBD1 (5 bases). Between the trimmed V and J ends, which lost 0 bases and 11 bases, there was a span of 17 bases. This CDR3 spans 14 amino acids. CDR1 is SGDLS and CDR2 is YYNGEE in the germline V gene. CDR3 residues: CASSVGGTTREAFF. CDR3 DNA sequence: TGTGCCAGCAGCGTAGGCGGGACCACCCGAGAGGCTTTCTTT.

This clone was observed a handful of times. The chain is built from TRBV5-6 and TRBJ2-5, with a tentative D call TRBD2 (5 bases). The assigned J gene may be wrong: the sequence end matches TRBJ2-7 better. CDR3 length: 15 residues. Germline CDR1 SGHDT, CDR2 YYEEEE. Here the CDR3 DNA reads TGTGCCAGCAGCTTTATGGAGAGGGCCTCCTACGAGCAGTACTTC. Its translation is CASSFMERASYEQYF.

The rearrangement joins TRBV7-9 to TRBJ1-4, with D tentatively TRBD1 (5 bases). The CDR3 extends over 16 amino acids. The V and J ends lost 6 bases and 8 bases respectively, with 22 bases between them. Per germline, CDR1 SEHNR and CDR2 FQNEAQ (reference sequence). CDR3: CASSLGARQGGEKLFF. The CDR3 nucleotides read TGTGCCAGCAGTCTCGGGGCCCGGCAGGGTGGGGAAAAACTGTTTTTT.

The chain recombines TRBV28 with TRBJ2-7, with 12 bases fitting TRBD2. The V segment lost 8 bases and the J segment 6 bases; nucleotides outside the gene matches: 8. The germline V gene encodes CDR1 MDHEN and CDR2 SYDVKM. CDR3 length: 14 residues. The CDR3 is CASFRLAGESEQYF. Here the CDR3 DNA reads TGTGCCAGCTTCCGACTAGCGGGAGAGTCCGAGCAGTACTTC.

The gene calls are TRBV19 and TRBJ1-2; D is undetermined. The CDR3 consists of 11 residues. Trimming left V 4 bases short and J 7 bases short, with 7 bases between. In germline, CDR1 is LNHDA, CDR2 SQIVND (reference sequence). CDR3 in amino acids: CASSTTLGYTF. In DNA form, the CDR3 reads TGTGCCAGTAGTACAACACTTGGCTACACCTTC. Full variable domain (outside the CDR3, taken from reference TRBV19 and TRBJ1-2): DGGITQSPKYLFRKEGQNVTLSCEQNLNHDAMYWYRQDPGQGLRLIYYSQIVNDFQKGDIAEGYSVSREKKESFPLTVTSAQKNPTAFYLCASSTTLGYTFGSGTRLTVV.

The count of this clone is one. The chain employs TRBV4-1 and TRBJ1-1; 7 nucleotides agree with TRBD1. Germline-derived CDR1 and CDR2 are MGHRA and YSYEKL. With V trimmed by 2 bases and J by 0 bases, 6 bases remained unmatched. This CDR3 comprises 16 residues. The CDR3 DNA reads TGCGCCAGCAGCCAACAGGGGGGAGGAATGAACACTGAAGCTTTCTTT. Protein: CASSQQGGGMNTEAFF.

V is TRBV5-1 and J is TRBJ2-2; D is ambiguous. V was clipped by 0 bases and J by 0 bases, with 9 bases between them. The CDR3 extends over 16 amino acids. CDR1 is SGHRS, CDR2 YFSETQ, per germline. CDR3 amino acids: CASSLEVRPNTGELFF. As DNA, the CDR3 is TGCGCCAGCAGCTTGGAGGTCAGGCCGAACACCGGGGAGCTGTTTTTT. Together with reference TRBV5-1 and TRBJ2-2, the CDR3 gives the full variable domain: KAGVTQTPRYLIKTRGQQVTLSCSPISGHRSVSWYQQTPGQGLQFLFEYFSETQRNKGNFPGRFSGRQFSNSRSEMNVSTLELGDSALYLCASSLEVRPNTGELFFGEGSRLTVL.

Only one count was recorded for this clone. The rearrangement joins TRBV25-1 to TRBJ2-3, with D unclear. Germline loops: CDR1 MGHDK, CDR2 SYGVNS. This CDR3 region has 14 residues. The V gene lost 3 bases and the J gene lost 1 base, with 8 bases spanning the gap. In DNA, the CDR3 is TGTGCCAGCAGTGATAGTGAGGGCACAGATACGCAGTATTTT. Amino acid sequence: CASSDSEGTDTQYF.